Shown below are 7 T cell receptor beta chains from a single sample sequenced in a study of radiation and T cells in renal cell carcinoma (TCRdb year 2020). According to the study, the label for this sample's time point signals: blood 4 weeks post-SBRT, at nephrectomy. What the treatment or condition label conveys for this sample: 15 Gy SBRT to primary tumor, nephrectomy 4 weeks later. The library was prepared using the immunoSEQ multiplex PCR assay. In its TCRdb copy, this immuneACCESS table keeps in-frame sequences only and misses some clones. Where compared with another copy, unresolved V genes explain less than half of these, and the others have no known cause. The sample has about 64,000 clones on record, about 80% of them singletons. The ten top clones hold less than 8% of the sample. The sample was blood, taken from a patient whose treatment included radiotherapy and nephrectomy. These receptors all come from a man between 60 and 75 years old with renal cell carcinoma.

The gene calls are TRBV6-5 and TRBJ2-1; 14 bases are shared with TRBD2. V was pared by 6 bases and J by 10 bases, with 5 bases of the junction left unmatched. The CDR3 runs 14 residues. Germline CDR1 and CDR2: MNHEY and SVGAGI. The CDR3 here is CASRMGLAGDEQFF. The CDR3 region has the DNA TGTGCCAGCAGAATGGGACTAGCGGGAGACGAGCAGTTCTTC.

The V gene is TRBV7-2, the J gene TRBJ2-7; D may be TRBD2 (5 bases). V was pared by 0 bases and J by 0 bases, with 9 bases between. The CDR3 contains 15 residues. Germline-derived CDR1 and CDR2 are SGHTA and FQGNSA. The DNA for the CDR3 is TGTGCCAGCAGCTTAGCGCTAGGGAGCTCCTACGAGCAGTACTTC. This sequence encodes CASSLALGSSYEQYF.

J is TRBJ2-7 and V is TRBV7-6; D is unclear. The germline V gene encodes CDR1 SGHVS and CDR2 FNYEAQ. The CDR3 spans 14 residues. V was shortened by 1 base and J by 0 bases, with 7 bases between the two germline ends. This CDR3 reads CASSLEAASYEQYF. The CDR3 DNA sequence: TGTGCCAGCAGCTTAGAAGCAGCCTCCTACGAGCAGTACTTC.

V is TRBV28 and J is TRBJ2-2, with 8 positions matching TRBD2. The V segment lost 8 bases and the J segment 4 bases; nucleotides outside the gene matches: 6. From germline, CDR1 is MDHEN and CDR2 SYDVKM. The length of the CDR3 is 14 residues. The CDR3 loop is CASRLGGGTGELFF. The CDR3 DNA is TGTGCCAGCCGTCTCGGGGGGGGCACCGGGGAGCTGTTTTTT.

The rearrangement links TRBV4-3 to TRBJ1-1, with D possibly being TRBD1 (5 bases). The V end was cut by 0 bases, the J end by 3 bases, with 14 bases between. This CDR3 is built from 16 residues. Germline V lookup: CDR1 LGHNA, CDR2 YSLEER. The CDR3 coding sequence is TGCGCCAGCAGCCAAGATTCGGGGGGTGAGGACACTGAAGCTTTCTTT. This translates into CASSQDSGGEDTEAFF.

The chain uses TRBV10-3 and TRBJ2-7, with D perhaps matching TRBD1 (6 bases). V lost 3 bases and J 2 bases, leaving 14 bases between the germline ends. This CDR3 has 15 amino acids. Germline CDR1 is ENHRY and CDR2 is SYGVKD. Here the CDR3 reads CAISERGTATYEQYF. CDR3 in DNA: TGTGCCATCAGTGAAAGGGGGACGGCTACCTACGAGCAGTACTTC.

The chain links TRBV5-1 to TRBJ2-2; perhaps TRBD2 as D (6 bases). V lost 2 bases to trimming and J lost 5 bases, with 13 bases between them. CDR1 is SGHRS, CDR2 YFSETQ, per germline. The CDR3 has 15 residues. The CDR3 region is CASSFRPRGTGELFF. The CDR3 DNA is TGCGCCAGCAGCTTCCGACCCCGGGGGACCGGGGAGCTGTTTTTT.